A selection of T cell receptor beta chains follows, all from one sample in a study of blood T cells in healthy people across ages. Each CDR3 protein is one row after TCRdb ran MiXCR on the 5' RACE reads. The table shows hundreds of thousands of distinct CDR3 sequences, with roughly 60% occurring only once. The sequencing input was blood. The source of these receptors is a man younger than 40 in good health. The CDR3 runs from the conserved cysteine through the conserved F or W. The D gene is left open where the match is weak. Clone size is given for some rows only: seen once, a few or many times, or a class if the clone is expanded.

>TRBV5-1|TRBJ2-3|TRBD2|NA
TGCGCCAGCAGCTTCTGGGGGGGGTCGCGGGAAGGGACAGATACGCAGTATTTT
CASSFWGGSREGTDTQYF
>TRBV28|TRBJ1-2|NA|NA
TGTGCCAGCAGTTTAGATGGACAGAGGAGGGGTGGCTACACCTTC
CASSLDGQRRGGYTF
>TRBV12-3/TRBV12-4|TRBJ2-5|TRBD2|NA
TGTGCCAGCAGTTTCCCCCTTTTAGCGGGGGGGCAAGAGACCCAGTACTTC
CASSFPLLAGGQETQYF
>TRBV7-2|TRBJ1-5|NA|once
TGTGCCAGCAGCGTTCGAGGGTGGCAGCCCCAGCATTTT
CASSVRGWQPQHF
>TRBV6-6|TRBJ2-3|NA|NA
TGTGCCAGCAGTTATAATCAGGGAGCATATACGCAGTATTTT
CASSYNQGAYTQYF
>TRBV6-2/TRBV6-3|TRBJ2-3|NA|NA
TGTGCCAGCAGACGGGGTATAACAGATACGCAGTATTTT
CASRRGITDTQYF
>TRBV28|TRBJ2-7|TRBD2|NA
TGTGCCAGCAGTTCCCCCGGGACTAGTTCTTACGAGCAGTACTTC
CASSSPGTSSYEQYF
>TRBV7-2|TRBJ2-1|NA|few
TGTGCCAGCAGCTTACTCGGGAGGGACAGTGAGCAGTTCTTC
CASSLLGRDSEQFF
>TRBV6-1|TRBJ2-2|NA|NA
TGTGCCAGCAGTGAAGTCCCGAACACCGGGGAGCTGTTTTTT
CASSEVPNTGELFF
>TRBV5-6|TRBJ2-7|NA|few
TGTGCCAGCAGCTTGCCACAGGGTTACGAGCAGTACTTC
CASSLPQGYEQYF
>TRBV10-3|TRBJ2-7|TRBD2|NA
TGTGCCATCAGGGAGGGACTAGCGGGAGAAGGGTACAATGAGCAGTACTTC
CAIREGLAGEGYNEQYF
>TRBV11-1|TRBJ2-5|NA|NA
TGTGCCAGCAGCACCCGGGACGCCCAAGAGACCCAGTACTTC
CASSTRDAQETQYF
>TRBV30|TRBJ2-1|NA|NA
TGTGCCTGGAGTCTTTATCTAGCGCAAAATGAGCAGTTCTTC
CAWSLYLAQNEQFF
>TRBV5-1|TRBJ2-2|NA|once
TGCGCCAGCAGCTTCTTCCAGAACACCGGGGAGCTGTTTTTT
CASSFFQNTGELFF
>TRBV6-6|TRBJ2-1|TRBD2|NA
TGTGCCAGCAGTTACTTCGGACTAGCGGGGAGGAATGAGCAGTTCTTC
CASSYFGLAGRNEQFF
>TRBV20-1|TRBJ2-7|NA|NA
TGCAGGGCTAGAATGAGCGAGCAGTACTTC
CRARMSEQYF
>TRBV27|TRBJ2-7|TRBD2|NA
TGTGCCAGCAGTTTTTCTAGCGGGGGGAGTTCGTTCTACGAGCAGTACTTC
CASSFSSGGSSFYEQYF
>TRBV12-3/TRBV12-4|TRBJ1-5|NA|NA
TGTGCCAGCACCCGAGAAAGGGAGGCTCAGCCCCAGCATTTT
CASTREREAQPQHF
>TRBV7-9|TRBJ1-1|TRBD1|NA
TGTGCCAGCAGCCGGGACAGGGCGAACACTGAAGCTTTCTTT
CASSRDRANTEAFF
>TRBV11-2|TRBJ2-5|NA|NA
TGTGCCAGCGTTCAGGGGACGCAAGAGACCCAGTACTTC
CASVQGTQETQYF
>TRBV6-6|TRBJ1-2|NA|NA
TGTGCCAGCAGTTACCCCGACGGGGGCCACACCTTC
CASSYPDGGHTF
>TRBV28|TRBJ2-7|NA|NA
TGTGCCAGCATGGCCAGGAACTACGAGCAGTACTTC
CASMARNYEQYF
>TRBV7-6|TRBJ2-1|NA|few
TGTGCCAGCAGCCGAGAATCGCCGGGACCGATATACAATGAGCAGTTCTTC
CASSRESPGPIYNEQFF
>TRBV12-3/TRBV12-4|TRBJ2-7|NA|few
TGTGCCAGCAGAACACCGGCGGGCGAGCAGTACTTC
CASRTPAGEQYF
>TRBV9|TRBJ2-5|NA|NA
TGTGCCAGCAGCGTAGATCCCGGGGAACAAGAGACCCAGTACTTC
CASSVDPGEQETQYF
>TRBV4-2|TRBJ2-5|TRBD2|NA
TGTGCCAGCAGCCTTCTAACTAGCGGGGGTGCCCAAGAGACCCAGTACTTC
CASSLLTSGGAQETQYF
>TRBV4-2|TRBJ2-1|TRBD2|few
TGTGCCAGCAGCCCGGGACTAGCGGGAGAAGGGAATGAGCAGTTCTTC
CASSPGLAGEGNEQFF
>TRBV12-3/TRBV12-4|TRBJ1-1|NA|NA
TGTGCCACCAGGCAGGGTTCATACCCTGAAGCTTTCTTT
CATRQGSYPEAFF
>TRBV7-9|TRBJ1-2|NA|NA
TGTGCCAGCAGCTTTAAGGGATGGGGAGACGGCTACACCTTC
CASSFKGWGDGYTF
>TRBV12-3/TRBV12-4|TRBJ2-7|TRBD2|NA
TGTGCCAGCAGGGGACTAGACTACGAGCAGTACTTC
CASRGLDYEQYF
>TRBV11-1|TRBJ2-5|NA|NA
TGTGCCAGCAGCCTAGGGGGACGGGTATCGTTCTACGGGCAGTACTTC
CASSLGGRVSFYGQYF
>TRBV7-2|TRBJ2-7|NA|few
TGTGCCAGCAGCTTCATTGGTAAGGGTGGCAACGAGCAGTACTTC
CASSFIGKGGNEQYF
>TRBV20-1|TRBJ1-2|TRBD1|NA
TGCAGTGCTAGACTCCCGGGACAGACCCAAACTAACTATGGCTACACCTTC
CSARLPGQTQTNYGYTF
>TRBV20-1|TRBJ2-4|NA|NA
TGCAGTGCAACGGGACCTCAAAACATTCAGTACTTC
CSATGPQNIQYF
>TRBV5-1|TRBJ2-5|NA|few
TGCGCCAGCAGCACCCATCGAGTCTACCAAGAGACCCAGTACTTC
CASSTHRVYQETQYF
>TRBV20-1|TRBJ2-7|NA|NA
TGCAGTGCAAACAAAGGCTACGAGCAGTACTTC
CSANKGYEQYF
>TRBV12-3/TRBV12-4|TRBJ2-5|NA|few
TGTGCCAGCAGTTTATCCGGGACCCAGTACTTC
CASSLSGTQYF
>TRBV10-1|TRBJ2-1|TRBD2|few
TGCGCCAGCAGTGCCTCTATAGAAGCGGGGAGGCATGAGCAGTTCTTC
CASSASIEAGRHEQFF
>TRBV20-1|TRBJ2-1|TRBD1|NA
TGCAGTGCTAGACCTGGGACAGCCTACAATGAGCAGTTCTTC
CSARPGTAYNEQFF
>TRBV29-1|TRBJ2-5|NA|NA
TGCAGCGTTGAAGGAGGGGGAGGTCAGACCCAGTACTTC
CSVEGGGGQTQYF
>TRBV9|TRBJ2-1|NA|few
TGTGCCAGCAGCCTAACTAGTTCTCGAGGGAATGAGCAGTTCTTC
CASSLTSSRGNEQFF
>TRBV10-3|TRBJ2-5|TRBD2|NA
TGTTCCATCAGTACCCCGGGACTAGGGCAAGAGACCCAGTACTTC
CSISTPGLGQETQYF
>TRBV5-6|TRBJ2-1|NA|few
TGTGCCAGCAGCTTGGCACGGTCCAATGAGCAGTTCTTC
CASSLARSNEQFF